The 2 T cell receptor beta chains presented below share a single source sample, sequenced in a study of blood T cell repertoires in COVID-19. Method: immunoSEQ multiplex PCR; TCRdb's copy keeps in-frame clones and lacks some. The profile shows fewer than 65,000 clones, roughly 90% of them singletons. Material for sequencing was peripheral blood. The receptor set was obtained from a woman at least 80 years old with acute or convalescent COVID-19.

The chain employs TRBV18 and TRBJ1-5, with 10 bases aligning to TRBD1. CDR3 length equals 15 residues. Trimming took 1 base from V and 7 from J; bases not matched to a gene: 4. Germline CDR1 reads KGHSH; CDR2 reads LQKENI. CDR3: CASSPLGQGGQPQHF. The CDR3 region has the DNA TGTGCCAGCTCACCACTTGGACAGGGGGGACAGCCCCAGCATTTT.

V and J are TRBV10-3 and TRBJ2-7, with 8 bases fitting TRBD1. The CDR3 covers 14 residues. Germline CDR1 is ENHRY and CDR2 is SYGVKD. The V gene end was trimmed by 5 bases and the J gene end by 2 bases; junction bases not matched to a gene: 5. In nucleotides, the CDR3 is TGTGCCATCAGTAGGGGACAGGCAACCTACGAGCAGTACTTC. Its translation is CAISRGQATYEQYF.